The sequence of this TCR beta chain was determined in a study of chemoradiotherapy in HPV16-positive cancers. Regarding the study as a whole: During treatment, candidate HPV-specific clones and E7-related motifs expanded in tumor.

Sequenced by immunoSEQ multiplex PCR; TCRdb stores in-frame clones only, minus some. The repertoire holds about 14,000 clones, with approximately 74% as singletons. This clone was detected only a few times. Its antigen is currently unknown. The junction had 6 bases not matched to a gene; V was cut back by 5 bases and J by 5 bases. The CDR3 covers 12 residues. Germline assignment: CDR1 GTSNPN and CDR2 SVGIG (reference sequence). The sample was gathered from a patient who underwent chemoradiotherapy. This receptor was taken from a human donor with HPV-associated anogenital cancer. The V and J genes are TRBV30 and TRBJ2-7; 7 bases match TRBD1. This CDR3 reads CAWDRDPHEQYF. Written as DNA, the CDR3 is TGTGCCTGGGACAGGGATCCCCACGAGCAGTACTTC.